The entry below describes one T cell receptor (beta chain). What it binds is unknown. The data are from a study of identical twins. A universal primer site arose from template switching, and cDNA bore unique molecular identifiers. TCRdb processed the 5' RACE reads anew with MiXCR; each CDR3 protein has one entry. The table has around 480,000 distinct CDR3 sequences, roughly an eighth seen once; the top ten hold more than 0.8%. Study-level points and caveats: Invariant T cells like MAIT and iNKT could partly confound the zero-insertion analyses. High-abundance cord blood beta clonotypes had fewer insertions; memory repertoires showed none.

All donors were healthy Caucasians. The CDR3 spans 15 residues. These data also featured in a second study, about yellow fever vaccine responses in identical twins.

This clonotype was sampled from a woman aged 18-29 years in good health. The sequencing input was CD4+ T cells sorted from blood. V gene TRBV21-1 combines with J gene TRBJ2-7; the listed D gene, TRBD2, was not tested against the DNA. TRBV21-1 is deemed a pseudogene. The CDR3 DNA is TGTGCCAGCAGCAAAGTAGGGCGGCTAGCTGGGGAGCAGTACTTC. Its protein product is CASSKVGRLAGEQYF.